This is a list of T cell receptor beta chains from one sample in a study of T cells in Graves' hyperthyroidism and ophthalmopathy. TCRdb itself ran the multiplex PCR reads through MiXCR, one entry per CDR3 protein. The repertoire consists of about 690,000 distinct CDR3 sequences, with 17% occurring once and the leading ten covering less than 20%. Sequenced sample: blood. The source of these receptors is a man aged 50 to 59 with Graves' hyperthyroidism. Both conserved end residues are part of each CDR3.

CDR3 protein	CDR3 length	V gene	J gene
CASSVQDTQYF	11	TRBV5-6	TRBJ2-3
CASSAGGTSGSFEQFF	16	TRBV9	TRBJ2-1
CASSEGLGADYNEQFF	16	TRBV6-1	TRBJ2-1
CASTSGSGEQYF	12	TRBV10-3	TRBJ2-7
CAWSLADSYNEQFF	14	TRBV30	TRBJ2-1
CSTQPLLAGVTDTQYF	16	TRBV20-1	TRBJ2-3
CASKDGSSYEQYF	13	TRBV2	TRBJ2-7
CATATGGYEQYF	12	TRBV24-1	TRBJ2-7
CAISEVADQETQYF	14	TRBV10-3	TRBJ2-5
CSVDLHGQGNTGELFF	16	TRBV29-1	TRBJ2-2
CASSLLRRGLYNEQFF	16	TRBV7-9	TRBJ2-1
CASSLASFGRETGELFF	17	TRBV5-1	TRBJ2-2
CSASLGLEAKNIQYF	15	TRBV20-1	TRBJ2-4
CASAESRGQWQETQYF	16	TRBV3-1	TRBJ2-5
CASSSRTSGRYEQFF	15	TRBV28	TRBJ2-1
CASSQGLAGGYTDTQYF	17	TRBV4-1	TRBJ2-3
CASSIMGTSGRFEQFF	16	TRBV19	TRBJ2-1
CASSLGWGPQAYGYTF	16	TRBV7-2	TRBJ1-2
CASSLGQATSQFF	13	TRBV11-2	TRBJ2-1
CASSFSPREQETQYF	15	TRBV28	TRBJ2-5
CATSLLGQGFDTQYF	15	TRBV15	TRBJ2-3
CASIHDSNQPQHF	13	TRBV6-2/TRBV6-3	TRBJ1-5
CAWKSYNEQFF	11	TRBV30	TRBJ2-1
CASSYVLDEKLFF	13	TRBV2	TRBJ1-4
CASSLEAGLTSPEQFF	16	TRBV5-1	TRBJ2-1
CASSPFSGTPYNEQFF	16	TRBV12-3/TRBV12-4	TRBJ2-1
CASSLPRDGLNEKLFF	16	TRBV6-2/TRBV6-3	TRBJ1-4
CASSLAPLAGGLTYNEQFF	19	TRBV5-1	TRBJ2-1
CVSSLATGTRTYEQYF	16	TRBV7-2	TRBJ2-7
CASSLSLTGRSYEQYF	16	TRBV11-2	TRBJ2-7
CATSDLIGVNTGELFF	16	TRBV24-1	TRBJ2-2
CANDGQGDGYTF	12	TRBV6-1	TRBJ1-2
CASGKGLSTDTQYF	14	TRBV12-5	TRBJ2-3
CASSVGDSGFTDTQYF	16	TRBV9	TRBJ2-3
CASGRGTVHGYTF	13	TRBV12-3/TRBV12-4	TRBJ1-2
CASSPWESYNEQFF	14	TRBV5-1	TRBJ2-1
CASSPGQAVTEAFF	14	TRBV12-3/TRBV12-4	TRBJ1-1
CASSTLTDSSYEQYF	15	TRBV19	TRBJ2-7
CASSPSGAYEQFF	13	TRBV9	TRBJ2-1
CATSRETPGGGRETQYF	17	TRBV15	TRBJ2-5